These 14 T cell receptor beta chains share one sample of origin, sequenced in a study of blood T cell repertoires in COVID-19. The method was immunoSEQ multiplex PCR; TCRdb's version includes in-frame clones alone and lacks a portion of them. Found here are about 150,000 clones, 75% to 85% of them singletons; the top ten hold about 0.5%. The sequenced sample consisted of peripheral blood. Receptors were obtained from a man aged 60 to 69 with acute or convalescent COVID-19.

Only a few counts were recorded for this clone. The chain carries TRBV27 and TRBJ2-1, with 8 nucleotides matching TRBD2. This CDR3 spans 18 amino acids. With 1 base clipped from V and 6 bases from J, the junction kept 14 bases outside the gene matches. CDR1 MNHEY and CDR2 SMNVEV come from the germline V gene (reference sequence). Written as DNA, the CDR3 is TGTGCCAGCAGTTTATTGGGGAACGACGGGAGGGCCTTCAATGAGCAGTTCTTC. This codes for CASSLLGNDGRAFNEQFF.

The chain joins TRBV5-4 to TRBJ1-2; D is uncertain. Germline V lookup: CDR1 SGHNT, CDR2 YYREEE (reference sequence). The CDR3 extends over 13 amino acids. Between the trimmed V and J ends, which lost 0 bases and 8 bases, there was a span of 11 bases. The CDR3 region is CASSLAGQDGYTF. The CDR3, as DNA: TGTGCCAGCAGCTTGGCGGGTCAAGACGGCTACACCTTC.

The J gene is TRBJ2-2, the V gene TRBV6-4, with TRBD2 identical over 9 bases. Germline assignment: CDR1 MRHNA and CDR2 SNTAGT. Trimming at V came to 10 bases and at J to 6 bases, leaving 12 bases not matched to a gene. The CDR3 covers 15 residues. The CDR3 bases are TGTGCCAACTCGGATGGGCTAGCGGGACCCGGGGAGCTGTTTTTT. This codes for CANSDGLAGPGELFF.

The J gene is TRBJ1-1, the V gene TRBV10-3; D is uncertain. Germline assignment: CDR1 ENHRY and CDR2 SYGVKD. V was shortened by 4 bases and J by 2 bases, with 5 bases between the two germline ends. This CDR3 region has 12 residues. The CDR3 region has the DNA TGTGCCATCAGTGGAGGAAACACTGAAGCTTTCTTT. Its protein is CAISGGNTEAFF.

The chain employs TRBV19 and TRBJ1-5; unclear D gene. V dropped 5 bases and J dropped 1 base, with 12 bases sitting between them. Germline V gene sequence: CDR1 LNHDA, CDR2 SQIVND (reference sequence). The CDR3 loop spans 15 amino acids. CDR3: CASSLGSISNQPQHF. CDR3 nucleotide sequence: TGTGCCAGTAGTCTAGGCAGTATCAGCAATCAGCCCCAGCATTTT.

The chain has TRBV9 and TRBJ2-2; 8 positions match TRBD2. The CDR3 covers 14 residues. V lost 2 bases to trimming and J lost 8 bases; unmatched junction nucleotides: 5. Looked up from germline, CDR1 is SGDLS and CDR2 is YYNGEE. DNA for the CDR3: TGTGCCAGCAGCGTCGGACTAGCCGGGGGGGAGCTGTTTTTT. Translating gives CASSVGLAGGELFF.

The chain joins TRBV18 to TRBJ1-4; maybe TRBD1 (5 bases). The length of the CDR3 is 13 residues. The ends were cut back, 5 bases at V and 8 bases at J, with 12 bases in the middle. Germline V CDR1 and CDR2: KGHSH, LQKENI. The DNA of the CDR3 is TGTGCCAGCTCAGCAGGGCCCCCGGAAAAACTGTTTTTT. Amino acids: CASSAGPPEKLFF.

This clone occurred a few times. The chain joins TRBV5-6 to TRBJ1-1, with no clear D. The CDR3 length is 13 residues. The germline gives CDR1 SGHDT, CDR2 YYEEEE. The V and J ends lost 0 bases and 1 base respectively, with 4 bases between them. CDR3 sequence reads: CASSLAGNTEAFF. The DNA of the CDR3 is TGTGCCAGCAGCTTGGCAGGGAACACTGAAGCTTTCTTT.

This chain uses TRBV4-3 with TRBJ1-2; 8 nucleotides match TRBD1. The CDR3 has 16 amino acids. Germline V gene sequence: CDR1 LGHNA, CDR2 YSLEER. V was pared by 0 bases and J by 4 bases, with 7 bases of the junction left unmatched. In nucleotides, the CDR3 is TGCGCCAGCAGCCAAGAGTGGGGACAGGAGTTCTATGGCTACACCTTC. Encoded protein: CASSQEWGQEFYGYTF.

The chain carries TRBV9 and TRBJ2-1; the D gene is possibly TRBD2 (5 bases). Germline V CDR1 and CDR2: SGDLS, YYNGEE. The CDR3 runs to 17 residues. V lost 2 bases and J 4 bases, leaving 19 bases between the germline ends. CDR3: CASSVWPLAVTYNEQFF. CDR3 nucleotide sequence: TGTGCCAGCAGCGTTTGGCCTCTAGCTGTTACATACAATGAGCAGTTCTTC.

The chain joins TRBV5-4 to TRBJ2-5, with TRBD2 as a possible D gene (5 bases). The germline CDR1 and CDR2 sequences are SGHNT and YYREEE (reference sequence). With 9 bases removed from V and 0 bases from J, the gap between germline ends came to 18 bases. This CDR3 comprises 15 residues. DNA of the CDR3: TGTGCCAACCGAAGCCTTCAGAGGGACCAAGAGACCCAGTACTTC. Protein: CANRSLQRDQETQYF.

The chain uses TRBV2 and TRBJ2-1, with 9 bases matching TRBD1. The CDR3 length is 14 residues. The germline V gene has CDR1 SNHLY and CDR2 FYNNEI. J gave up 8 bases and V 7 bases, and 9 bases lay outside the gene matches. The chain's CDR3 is CASNLQGAWDEQFF. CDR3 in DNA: TGTGCCAGCAACCTACAGGGGGCTTGGGATGAGCAGTTCTTC. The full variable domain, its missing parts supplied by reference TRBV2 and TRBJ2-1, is EPEVTQTPSHQVTQMGQEVILRCVPISNHLYFYWYRQILGQKVEFLVSFYNNEISEKSEIFDDQFSVERPDGSNFTLKIRSTKLEDSAMYFCASNLQGAWDEQFFGPGTRLTVL.

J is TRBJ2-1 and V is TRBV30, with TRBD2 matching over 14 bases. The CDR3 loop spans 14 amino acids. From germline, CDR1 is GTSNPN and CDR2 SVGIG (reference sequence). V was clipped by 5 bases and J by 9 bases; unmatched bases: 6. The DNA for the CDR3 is TGTGCCTGGGGGGGACTAGCGGGAGTCGGTGAGCAGTTCTTC. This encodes CAWGGLAGVGEQFF. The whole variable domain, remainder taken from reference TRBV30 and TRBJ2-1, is SQTIHQWPATLVQPVGSPLSLECTVEGTSNPNLYWYRQAAGRGLQLLFYSVGIGQISSEVPQNLSASRPQDRQFILSSKKLLLSDSGFYLCAWGGLAGVGEQFFGPGTRLTVL.

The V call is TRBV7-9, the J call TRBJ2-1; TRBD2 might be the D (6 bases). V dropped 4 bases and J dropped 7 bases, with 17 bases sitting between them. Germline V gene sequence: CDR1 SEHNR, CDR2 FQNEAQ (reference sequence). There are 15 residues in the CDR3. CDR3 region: CASSSRKPGVNEQFF. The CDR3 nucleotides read TGTGCCAGCAGCTCCAGGAAGCCGGGAGTTAATGAGCAGTTCTTC.